These 21 T cell receptor beta chains originate from one sample sequenced in a study of fetal regulatory T cell absence and autoimmunity. Sequencing was performed with immunoSEQ multiplex PCR; in TCRdb, only in-frame clones are kept and a portion is missing. The table has approximately 49,000 clones, around 85% seen once. The sample comprised cord blood. The receptors shown here come from a newborn boy with IPEX syndrome.

The chain is built from TRBV14 and TRBJ2-1, with D maybe TRBD2 (6 bases). Germline lookup yields CDR1 SGHDN and CDR2 FVKESK. The CDR3 extends over 13 amino acids. Trimming pared 1 base from V and 9 bases from J, leaving 10 bases between. The CDR3 loop is CASSQVGSGEQFF. DNA for the CDR3: TGTGCCAGCAGCCAAGTAGGTAGCGGTGAGCAGTTCTTC.

The chain has TRBV5-8 and TRBJ2-5; no reliable D call. Germline lookup yields CDR1 SGHTS and CDR2 YDEGEE. This CDR3 spans 13 amino acids. V dropped 2 bases and J dropped 5 bases, with 10 bases sitting between them. The CDR3 reads CASSLKLMETQYF. The CDR3 region has the DNA TGTGCCAGCAGCTTAAAGCTTATGGAGACCCAGTACTTC.

The gene calls are TRBV7-2 and TRBJ2-2, with 12 bases that match TRBD2. The CDR3 has 19 amino acids. Looked up from germline, CDR1 is SGHTA and CDR2 is FQGNSA. J was trimmed by 4 bases and V by 0 bases; bases with no gene match: 9. The CDR3 region is CASSLARASGGAATGELFF. CDR3 sequence (DNA): TGTGCCAGCAGCTTAGCCCGGGCTAGCGGGGGGGCGGCCACCGGGGAGCTGTTTTTT. Combining the CDR3 with reference TRBV7-2 and TRBJ2-2 gives the whole variable domain GAGVSQSPSNKVTEKGKDVELRCDPISGHTALYWYRQSLGQGLEFLIYFQGNSAPDKSGLPSDRFSAERTGGSVSTLTIQRTQQEDSAVYLCASSLARASGGAATGELFFGEGSRLTVL.

The chain has TRBV19 and TRBJ2-5; D unresolved. This CDR3 spans 11 amino acids. Trimming pared 10 bases from V and 1 base from J, leaving 7 bases between. Germline CDR1 reads LNHDA; CDR2 reads SQIVND (reference sequence). In DNA, the CDR3 is TGTGCCACGGGCGGCCAAGAGACCCAGTACTTC. Protein product: CATGGQETQYF.

The chain has TRBV15 and TRBJ2-7; TRBD2 might be the D (6 bases). This CDR3 region has 12 residues. Trimming stripped 6 bases from V and 3 bases from J, with 9 bases between. The germline gives CDR1 LNHNV, CDR2 YYDKDF (reference sequence). The DNA of the CDR3 is TGTGCCACCAGTCCCGGGGGCTACGAGCAGTACTTC. This sequence encodes CATSPGGYEQYF.

The CDR3 loop reads CASSLLGLAGEGGELFF. DNA of the CDR3: TGTGCCAGCAGTTTATTGGGGCTAGCGGGAGAAGGTGGGGAGCTGTTTTTT. The rearrangement uses TRBV27 and TRBJ2-2, with TRBD2 matching 10 bases. V lost 1 base, J lost 8 bases, and 10 bases stayed unmatched. Germline CDR1 reads MNHEY; CDR2 reads SMNVEV (reference sequence). The CDR3 runs to 17 residues.

This clone was counted only a few times. DNA for the CDR3: TGTGCCAGCAGTTCTCCAGGGGGCGCGGGACAGCCCCAGCATTTT. Its protein is CASSSPGGAGQPQHF. The chain combines TRBV2 with TRBJ1-5; 8 nucleotides match TRBD1. Germline assignment: CDR1 SNHLY and CDR2 FYNNEI. This CDR3 has 15 amino acids. V trimming: 5 bases; J trimming: 7 bases; junction bases outside the gene matches: 10.

The chain carries TRBV25-1 and TRBJ2-1; D might be TRBD1 (6 bases). V lost 6 bases and J lost 4, with 7 bases in between. This CDR3 is 12 amino acids long. Germline loops: CDR1 MGHDK, CDR2 SYGVNS. The CDR3 sequence: CASRDRYNEQFF. The CDR3 DNA reads as TGTGCCAGCAGAGACAGGTACAATGAGCAGTTCTTC.

The rearrangement uses TRBV29-1 and TRBJ2-1; the D call may be TRBD1 or TRBD2 (5 bases each). The V end lost 6 bases, the J end lost 0 bases, and 18 bases lay between the germline ends. Germline CDR1 is SQVTM and CDR2 is ANQGSEA. This CDR3 contains 16 residues. CDR3 coding DNA: TGCAGCGTGGTCCCGGGACCTTCGAGCTCCTACAATGAGCAGTTCTTC. It translates to CSVVPGPSSSYNEQFF.

This clone was picked up one time. The chain carries TRBV19 and TRBJ1-4, with 7 nucleotides matching TRBD1. Per the germline V gene, CDR1 is LNHDA and CDR2 is SQIVND (reference sequence). Losses at the gene ends were 4 bases for V and 5 bases for J; bases not matched to a gene: 7. The CDR3 is 15 amino acids. This CDR3 is CASSTPGTVNEKLFF. Written as DNA, the CDR3 is TGTGCCAGTAGTACCCCCGGGACAGTAAATGAAAAACTGTTTTTT.

The chain is built from TRBV5-1 and TRBJ2-6; perhaps TRBD1 as D (8 bases). The germline V gene has CDR1 SGHRS and CDR2 YFSETQ. The CDR3 runs 18 residues. V shed 4 bases and J shed 0 bases, with 17 bases lying between them. The CDR3: CASSPTGGGFSGANVLTF. Written as DNA, the CDR3 is TGCGCCAGCAGCCCCACAGGGGGAGGGTTCTCTGGGGCCAACGTCCTGACTTTC. Filled out from reference TRBV5-1 and TRBJ2-6, the complete variable domain reads KAGVTQTPRYLIKTRGQQVTLSCSPISGHRSVSWYQQTPGQGLQFLFEYFSETQRNKGNFPGRFSGRQFSNSRSEMNVSTLELGDSALYLCASSPTGGGFSGANVLTFGAGSRLTVL.

The gene calls are TRBV5-4 and TRBJ2-3; a weak D match, TRBD2 (6 bases). The ends were cut back, 5 bases at V and 5 bases at J, with 18 bases in the middle. This CDR3 has 15 residues. The germline CDR1 and CDR2 sequences are SGHNT and YYREEE (reference sequence). The CDR3 sequence: CASRTIGPGGDTQYF. Written as DNA, the CDR3 is TGTGCCAGCAGAACCATCGGGCCCGGGGGAGATACGCAGTATTTT.

This sequence joins TRBV7-2 and TRBJ2-5; 11 bases map to TRBD2. Looked up from germline, CDR1 is SGHTA and CDR2 is FQGNSA. J gave up 4 bases and V 5 bases, and 6 bases lay outside the gene matches. The CDR3 covers 15 residues. CDR3: CASSLALAGGETQYF. In nucleotides, the CDR3 is TGTGCCAGCAGCCTCGCCCTAGCGGGGGGAGAGACCCAGTACTTC.

This clone was observed a single time. CDR3 coding DNA: TGTGCCAGCAGCACGGGGACAGGGTTCTATGGCTACACCTTC. Protein sequence: CASSTGTGFYGYTF. The J gene is TRBJ1-2, the V gene TRBV7-9; 9 bases map to TRBD1. CDR1 and CDR2 (germline): SEHNR, FQNEAQ (reference sequence). The V segment lost 5 bases and the J segment 4 bases; nucleotides outside the gene matches: 5. The CDR3 contains 14 residues.

The genes are TRBV5-1 and TRBJ2-7, with 8 positions matching TRBD2. With 0 bases clipped from V and 3 bases from J, the junction kept 5 bases outside the gene matches. Germline lookup yields CDR1 SGHRS and CDR2 YFSETQ. This CDR3 has 15 residues. The CDR3 bases are TGCGCCAGCAGCTTGGTCGGGGGGGGTTTCTACGAGCAGTACTTC. Translating gives CASSLVGGGFYEQYF.

The chain employs TRBV5-1 and TRBJ2-1, with TRBD2 matching over 8 bases. Germline assignment: CDR1 SGHRS and CDR2 YFSETQ. Trimming took 4 bases from V and 1 from J; bases not matched to a gene: 7. This CDR3 is 16 amino acids long. The CDR3 region is CASSVSGTRSYNEQFF. The CDR3 nucleotides are TGCGCCAGCAGCGTCTCCGGGACTAGATCCTACAATGAGCAGTTCTTC.

CDR3 nucleotides: TGTGCCAGCAGCTTAGGCCGGGGGGGGCGAGTAGATACGCAGTATTTT. Residues: CASSLGRGGRVDTQYF. This chain connects TRBV13 to TRBJ2-3; 8 nucleotides agree with TRBD2. This CDR3 has 16 residues. Germline loops: CDR1 PRHDT, CDR2 FYEKMQ (reference sequence). V lost 0 bases, J lost 5 bases, and 7 bases stayed unmatched.

The chain joins TRBV7-2 to TRBJ1-1; a possible D gene is TRBD1 (6 bases). V gave up 8 bases and J gave up 2 bases, with 15 bases separating them. Germline values: CDR1 SGHTA, CDR2 FQGNSA. CDR3 size: 14 residues. CDR3 sequence reads: CASRGQHGNTEAFF. The CDR3 bases are TGTGCCAGCCGGGGGCAGCACGGTAACACTGAAGCTTTCTTT.

The chain links TRBV10-3 to TRBJ1-3; D is perhaps TRBD1 (5 bases). The CDR3 is 17 residues long. Germline CDR1 and CDR2: ENHRY and SYGVKD. The V gene lost 0 bases and the J gene lost 0 bases, with 12 bases spanning the gap. CDR3 nucleotide sequence: TGTGCCATCAGTGAGTCGATGTGGGGGGACTCTGGAAACACCATATATTTT. Amino acid sequence: CAISESMWGDSGNTIYF.

The genes are TRBV13 and TRBJ2-7; TRBD2 matches 8 bases. The junction had 1 base not matched to a gene; V was cut back by 0 bases and J by 3 bases. This CDR3 is 14 amino acids long. CDR1 and CDR2 (germline): PRHDT, FYEKMQ (reference sequence). CDR3 sequence (DNA): TGTGCCAGCAGCTTAGGACTAGCGGTCTACGAGCAGTACTTC. Encoded protein: CASSLGLAVYEQYF. Combining the CDR3 with reference TRBV13 and TRBJ2-7 gives the whole variable domain AAGVIQSPRHLIKEKRETATLKCYPIPRHDTVYWYQQGPGQDPQFLISFYEKMQSDKGSIPDRFSAQQFSDYHSELNMSSLELGDSALYFCASSLGLAVYEQYFGPGTRLTVT.

The chain employs TRBV6-6 and TRBJ2-1; 8 nucleotides line up with TRBD2. This CDR3 has 15 residues. After removal of 5 bases from V and 8 bases from J, the junction contained 11 bases not matched to a gene. CDR1 is MNHNY and CDR2 is SVGAGI in the germline V gene (reference sequence). The CDR3 loop reads CASSPPIAGRDEQFF. The CDR3 region has the DNA TGTGCCAGCAGTCCCCCCATAGCGGGGCGGGATGAGCAGTTCTTC.